This is a list of T cell receptor beta chains from one sample in a study of blood T cells in healthy people across ages. TCRdb independently ran MiXCR on the 5' RACE reads; one entry per CDR3 protein. The table shows 800,000 to 1,300,000 distinct CDR3 sequences, with almost 25% occurring only once. The same sample was also studied in work on T cells of mothers and their children.

Specimen: blood. The origin of the receptors is a girl aged 2-15 years in good health. Each CDR3 is given with its conserved first and last residue. The order of the fields is V gene, J gene, D gene, clone size, CDR3 length, CDR3 DNA, CDR3 protein. The D gene is left open where the match is weak. The size of a clone is reported for some rows only, either as once, few or many, or as a class for expanded clones.

V: TRBV11-1
J: TRBJ2-4
D: NA
size: NA
length: 16
DNA: TGTGCCAGCAGCTTAATCACCGCCGGGCGTGTAAACATTCAGTACTTC
CDR3: CASSLITAGRVNIQYF

V: TRBV20-1
J: TRBJ2-1
D: NA
size: NA
length: 13
DNA: TGCAGTGCTAGTTTCCTGGACTCCAATGAGCAGTTCTTC
CDR3: CSASFLDSNEQFF

V: TRBV5-1
J: TRBJ1-1
D: NA
size: NA
length: 14
DNA: TGCGCCAGCAGCATCGACCGGTTGAACACTGAAGCTTTCTTT
CDR3: CASSIDRLNTEAFF

V: TRBV12-3/TRBV12-4
J: TRBJ1-5
D: NA
size: NA
length: 12
DNA: TGTGCCAGCAGTTTAGGGGGGGGGCCCCAGCATTTT
CDR3: CASSLGGGPQHF

V: TRBV5-1
J: TRBJ1-4
D: NA
size: few
length: 12
DNA: TGCGCCAGCGGGCCGGATAATGAAAAACTGTTTTTT
CDR3: CASGPDNEKLFF

V: TRBV6-5
J: TRBJ1-1
D: TRBD1
size: few
length: 15
DNA: TGTGCCAGCAGACCCGGGGACAGGGGTAACACTGAAGCTTTCTTT
CDR3: CASRPGDRGNTEAFF

V: TRBV7-9
J: TRBJ2-7
D: NA
size: NA
length: 15
DNA: TGTGCCAGCAGCTTAGATGGGACGGGCTTCTACGAGCAGTACTTC
CDR3: CASSLDGTGFYEQYF

V: TRBV20-1
J: TRBJ1-1
D: NA
size: few
length: 14
DNA: TGCAGTGCTAGAGGAGGGGCGCTCAGCACTGAAGCTTTCTTT
CDR3: CSARGGALSTEAFF

V: TRBV11-2
J: TRBJ2-2
D: TRBD2
size: few
length: 16
DNA: TGTGCCAGCAGCTTACTCTGGGTAGCGGGTGACGGGGAGCTGTTTTTT
CDR3: CASSLLWVAGDGELFF

V: TRBV20-1
J: TRBJ1-5
D: NA
size: few
length: 13
DNA: TGCAGTGCTAGAATGGGAAGGGATCAGCCCCAGCATTTT
CDR3: CSARMGRDQPQHF

V: TRBV6-6
J: TRBJ2-3
D: TRBD1
size: NA
length: 15
DNA: TGTGCCAGCAGTTACTCCGACAGGGGCATAGATACGCAGTATTTT
CDR3: CASSYSDRGIDTQYF

V: TRBV20-1
J: TRBJ2-1
D: NA
size: NA
length: 14
DNA: TGCAGTGCTAGAGTAGGGACGAAGGACAATGAGCAGTTCTTC
CDR3: CSARVGTKDNEQFF

V: TRBV6-5
J: TRBJ2-7
D: NA
size: NA
length: 14
DNA: TGTGCCAGCAGTTACACATCGATGGCGGGAGAGCAGTACTTC
CDR3: CASSYTSMAGEQYF

V: TRBV27
J: TRBJ2-7
D: NA
size: few
length: 14
DNA: TGTGCCAGCAGTTTATCGAGTAGTTTCTACGAGCAGTACTTC
CDR3: CASSLSSSFYEQYF

V: TRBV29-1
J: TRBJ2-2
D: TRBD1
size: NA
length: 14
DNA: TGCAGCGTTGGAGGGGGCCGTGTGACCGGGGAGCTGTTTTTT
CDR3: CSVGGGRVTGELFF

V: TRBV13
J: TRBJ1-2
D: NA
size: NA
length: 15
DNA: TGTGCCAGCAGCTTAGGCCGTCAGGACCCCTATGGCTACACCTTC
CDR3: CASSLGRQDPYGYTF

V: TRBV20-1
J: TRBJ2-1
D: NA
size: once
length: 15
DNA: TGCAGTGCTAGACCGGAGCTAGGCTCCTACAATGAGCAGTTCTTC
CDR3: CSARPELGSYNEQFF

V: TRBV4-3
J: TRBJ2-7
D: NA
size: NA
length: 19
DNA: TGCGCCAGCAGCCAAGAGGGCCCAGAACAATCCCCTTCTTACTACGAGCAGTACTTC
CDR3: CASSQEGPEQSPSYYEQYF

V: TRBV20-1
J: TRBJ2-7
D: NA
size: few
length: 12
DNA: TGCAGTGTGCAGGACACAATTTACGAGCAGTACTTC
CDR3: CSVQDTIYEQYF

V: TRBV7-9
J: TRBJ1-2
D: TRBD1
size: NA
length: 15
DNA: TGTGCCAGCAGCAGTGGACAGGTACTTGGCTATGGCTACACCTTC
CDR3: CASSSGQVLGYGYTF

V: TRBV12-5
J: TRBJ2-3
D: TRBD2
size: NA
length: 13
DNA: TGTGCTAGTGGTTTTCCTAGCGGCGAGACGCGGTATTTT
CDR3: CASGFPSGETRYF

V: TRBV20-1
J: TRBJ2-2
D: TRBD1
size: few
length: 16
DNA: TGCAGTGCTAGAGCCCCGGGACAGCCTAACACCGGGGAGCTGTTTTTT
CDR3: CSARAPGQPNTGELFF

V: TRBV2
J: TRBJ2-1
D: NA
size: few
length: 15
DNA: TGTGCCAGCAGTGAATATACGGGCTCCTACAATGAGCAGTTCTTC
CDR3: CASSEYTGSYNEQFF

V: TRBV29-1
J: TRBJ2-1
D: NA
size: many
length: 13
DNA: TGCAGCGTTGCCGCGAGGTCCTACAATGAGCAGTTCTTC
CDR3: CSVAARSYNEQFF

V: TRBV20-1
J: TRBJ2-7
D: NA
size: NA
length: 15
DNA: TGCAGTGCTAGAGAAAGCGGGACACGCTCCTACGAGCAGTACTTC
CDR3: CSARESGTRSYEQYF

V: TRBV29-1
J: TRBJ2-7
D: TRBD1
size: NA
length: 12
DNA: TGCAGCGTTGGGGACAGGGTCAACGAGCAGTACTTC
CDR3: CSVGDRVNEQYF

V: TRBV2
J: TRBJ2-5
D: TRBD2
size: NA
length: 16
DNA: TGTGCCAGCAGTGAATGGCTAGCGGCCCGCCAAGAGATCCAGTACTTC
CDR3: CASSEWLAARQEIQYF

V: TRBV28
J: TRBJ2-3
D: NA
size: few
length: 13
DNA: TGTGCCAGCAGTTTACAGATCACAGATACGCAGTATTTT
CDR3: CASSLQITDTQYF

V: TRBV5-1
J: TRBJ1-1
D: NA
size: few
length: 13
DNA: TGCGCCAGCAGCCCCCTGGAATACACTGAAGCTTTCTTT
CDR3: CASSPLEYTEAFF

V: TRBV18
J: TRBJ2-6
D: NA
size: few
length: 17
DNA: TGTGCCAGCTTTCGAACAAGAGGGGCCACTGGGGCCAACGTCCTGACTTTC
CDR3: CASFRTRGATGANVLTF